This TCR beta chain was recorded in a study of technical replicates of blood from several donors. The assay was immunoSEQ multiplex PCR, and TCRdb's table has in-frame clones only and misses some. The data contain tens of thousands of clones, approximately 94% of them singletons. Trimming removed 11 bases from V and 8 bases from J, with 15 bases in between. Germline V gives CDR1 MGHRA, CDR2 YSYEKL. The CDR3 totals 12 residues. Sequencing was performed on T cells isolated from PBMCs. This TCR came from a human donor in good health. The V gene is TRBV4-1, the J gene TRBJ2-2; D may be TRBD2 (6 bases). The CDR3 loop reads CAAGRAGGELFF. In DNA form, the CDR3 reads TGCGCCGCCGGACGGGCGGGGGGGGAGCTGTTTTTT.